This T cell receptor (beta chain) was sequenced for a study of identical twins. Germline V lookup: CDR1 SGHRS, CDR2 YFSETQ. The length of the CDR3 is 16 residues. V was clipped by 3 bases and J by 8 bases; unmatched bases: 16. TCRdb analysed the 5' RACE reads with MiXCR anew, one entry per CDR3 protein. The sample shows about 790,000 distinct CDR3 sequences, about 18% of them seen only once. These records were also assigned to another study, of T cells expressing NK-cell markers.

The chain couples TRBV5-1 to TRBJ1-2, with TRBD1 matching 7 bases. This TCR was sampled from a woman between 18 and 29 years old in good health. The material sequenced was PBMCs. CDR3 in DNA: TGCGCCAGCAGCTCTCCCCCCAGGGGACAGTCCTCGGGCTACACCTTC. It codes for CASSSPPRGQSSGYTF.